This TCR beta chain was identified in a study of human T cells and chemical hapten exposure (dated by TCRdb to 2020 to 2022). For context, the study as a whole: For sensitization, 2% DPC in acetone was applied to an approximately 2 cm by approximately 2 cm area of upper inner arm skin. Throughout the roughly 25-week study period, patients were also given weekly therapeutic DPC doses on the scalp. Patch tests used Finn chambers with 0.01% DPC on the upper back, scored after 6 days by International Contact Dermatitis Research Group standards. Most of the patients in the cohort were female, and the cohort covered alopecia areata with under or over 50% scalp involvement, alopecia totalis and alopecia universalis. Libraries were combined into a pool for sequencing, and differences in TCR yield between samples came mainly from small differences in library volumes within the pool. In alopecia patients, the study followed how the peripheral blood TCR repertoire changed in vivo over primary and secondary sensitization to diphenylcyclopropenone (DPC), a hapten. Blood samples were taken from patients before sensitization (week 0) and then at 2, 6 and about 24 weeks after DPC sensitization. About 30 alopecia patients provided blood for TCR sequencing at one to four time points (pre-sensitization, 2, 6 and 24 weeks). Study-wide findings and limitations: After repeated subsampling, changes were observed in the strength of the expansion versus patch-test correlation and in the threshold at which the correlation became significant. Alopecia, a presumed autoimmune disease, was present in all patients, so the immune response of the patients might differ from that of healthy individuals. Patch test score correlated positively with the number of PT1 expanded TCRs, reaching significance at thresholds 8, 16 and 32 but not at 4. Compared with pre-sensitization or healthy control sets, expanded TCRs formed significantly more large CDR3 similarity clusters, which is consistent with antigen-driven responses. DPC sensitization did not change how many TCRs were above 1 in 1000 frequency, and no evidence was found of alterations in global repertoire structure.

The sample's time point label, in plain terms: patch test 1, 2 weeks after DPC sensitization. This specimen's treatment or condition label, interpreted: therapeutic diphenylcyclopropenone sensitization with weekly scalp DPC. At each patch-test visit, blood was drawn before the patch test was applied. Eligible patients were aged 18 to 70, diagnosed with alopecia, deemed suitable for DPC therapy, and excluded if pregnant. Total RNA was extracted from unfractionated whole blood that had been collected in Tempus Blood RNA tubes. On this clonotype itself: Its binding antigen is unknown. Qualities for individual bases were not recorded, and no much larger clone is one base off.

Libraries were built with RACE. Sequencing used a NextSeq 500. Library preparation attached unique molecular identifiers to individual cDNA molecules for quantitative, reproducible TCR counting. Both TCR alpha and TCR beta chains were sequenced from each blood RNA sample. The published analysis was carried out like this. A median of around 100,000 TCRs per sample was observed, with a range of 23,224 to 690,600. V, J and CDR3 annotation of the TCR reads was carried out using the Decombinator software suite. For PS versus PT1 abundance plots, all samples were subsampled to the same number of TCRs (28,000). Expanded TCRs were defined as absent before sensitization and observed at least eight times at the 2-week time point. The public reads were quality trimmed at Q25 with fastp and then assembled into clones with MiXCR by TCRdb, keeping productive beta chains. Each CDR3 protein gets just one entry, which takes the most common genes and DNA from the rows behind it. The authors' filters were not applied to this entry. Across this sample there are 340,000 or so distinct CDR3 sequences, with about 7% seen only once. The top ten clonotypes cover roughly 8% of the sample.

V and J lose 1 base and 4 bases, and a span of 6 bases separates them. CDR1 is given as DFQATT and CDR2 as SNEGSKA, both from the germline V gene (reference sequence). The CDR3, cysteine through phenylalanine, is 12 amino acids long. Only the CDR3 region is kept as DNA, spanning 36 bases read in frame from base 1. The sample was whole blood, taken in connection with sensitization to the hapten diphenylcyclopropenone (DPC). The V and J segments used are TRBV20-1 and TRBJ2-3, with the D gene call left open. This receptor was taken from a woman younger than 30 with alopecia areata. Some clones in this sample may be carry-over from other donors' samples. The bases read TGCAGTGCTAGAGCCCAGTCAGATACGCAGTATTTT. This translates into CSARAQSDTQYF.